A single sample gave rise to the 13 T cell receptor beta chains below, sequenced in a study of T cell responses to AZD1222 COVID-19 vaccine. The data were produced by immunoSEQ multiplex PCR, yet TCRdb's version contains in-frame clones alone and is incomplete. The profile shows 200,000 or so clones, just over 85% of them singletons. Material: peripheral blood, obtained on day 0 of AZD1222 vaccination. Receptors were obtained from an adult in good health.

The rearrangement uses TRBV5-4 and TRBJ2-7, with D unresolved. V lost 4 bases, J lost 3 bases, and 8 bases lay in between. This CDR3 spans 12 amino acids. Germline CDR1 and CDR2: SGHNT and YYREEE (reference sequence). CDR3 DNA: TGTGCCAGCAGCCCTGGAAGCTACGAGCAGTACTTC. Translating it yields CASSPGSYEQYF.

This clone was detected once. CDR3 DNA sequence: TGTGCCTGGAGTCTGGGGATGAGTCAGCCCCAGCATTTT. It yields the protein CAWSLGMSQPQHF. The rearrangement joins TRBV30 to TRBJ1-5; D ambiguous. With 2 bases removed from V and 6 bases from J, the gap between germline ends came to 11 bases. The length of the CDR3 is 13 residues. The germline gives CDR1 GTSNPN, CDR2 SVGIG (reference sequence). Looking up the rest from reference TRBV30 and TRBJ1-5 gives the full variable domain: SQTIHQWPATLVQPVGSPLSLECTVEGTSNPNLYWYRQAAGRGLQLLFYSVGIGQISSEVPQNLSASRPQDRQFILSSKKLLLSDSGFYLCAWSLGMSQPQHFGDGTRLSIL.

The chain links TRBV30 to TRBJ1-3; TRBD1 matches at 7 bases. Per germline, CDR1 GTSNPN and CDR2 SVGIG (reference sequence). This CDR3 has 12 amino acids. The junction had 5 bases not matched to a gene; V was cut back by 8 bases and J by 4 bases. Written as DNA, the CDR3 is TGTGCCACCGACAGGGCCGGAAACACCATATATTTT. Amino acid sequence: CATDRAGNTIYF. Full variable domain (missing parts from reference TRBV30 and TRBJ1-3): SQTIHQWPATLVQPVGSPLSLECTVEGTSNPNLYWYRQAAGRGLQLLFYSVGIGQISSEVPQNLSASRPQDRQFILSSKKLLLSDSGFYLCATDRAGNTIYFGEGSWLTVV.

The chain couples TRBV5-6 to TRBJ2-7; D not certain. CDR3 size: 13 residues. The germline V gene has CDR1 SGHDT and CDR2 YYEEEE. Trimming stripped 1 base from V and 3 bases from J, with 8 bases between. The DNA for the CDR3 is TGTGCCAGCAGCTTGCTAGGGAACTACGAGCAGTACTTC. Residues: CASSLLGNYEQYF.

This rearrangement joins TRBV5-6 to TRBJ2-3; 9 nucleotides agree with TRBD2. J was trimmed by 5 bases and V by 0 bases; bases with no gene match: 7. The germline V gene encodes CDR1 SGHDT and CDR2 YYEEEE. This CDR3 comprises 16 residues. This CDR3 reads CASSLGSGGMGDTQYF. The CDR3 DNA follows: TGTGCCAGCAGCTTGGGCAGCGGGGGGATGGGAGATACGCAGTATTTT.

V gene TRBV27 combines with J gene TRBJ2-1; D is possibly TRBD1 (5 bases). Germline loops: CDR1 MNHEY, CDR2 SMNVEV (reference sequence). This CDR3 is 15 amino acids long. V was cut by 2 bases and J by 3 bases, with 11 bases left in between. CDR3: CASSLKGALYNEQFF. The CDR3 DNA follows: TGTGCCAGCAGTTTAAAAGGGGCCCTCTACAATGAGCAGTTCTTC.

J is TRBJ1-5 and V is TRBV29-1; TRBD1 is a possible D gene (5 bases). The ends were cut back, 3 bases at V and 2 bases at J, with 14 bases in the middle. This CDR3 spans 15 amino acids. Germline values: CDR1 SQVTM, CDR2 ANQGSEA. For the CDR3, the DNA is TGCAGCGTTGAGGTAGGGGAAGGCGGCAATCAGCCCCAGCATTTT. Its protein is CSVEVGEGGNQPQHF.

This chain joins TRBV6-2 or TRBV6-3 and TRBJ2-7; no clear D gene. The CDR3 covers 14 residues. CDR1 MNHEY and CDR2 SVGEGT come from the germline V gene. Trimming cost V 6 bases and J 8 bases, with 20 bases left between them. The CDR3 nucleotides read TGTGCCAGCAGCAACACAAGATCTTCCTCAAAGCAGTACTTC. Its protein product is CASSNTRSSSKQYF.

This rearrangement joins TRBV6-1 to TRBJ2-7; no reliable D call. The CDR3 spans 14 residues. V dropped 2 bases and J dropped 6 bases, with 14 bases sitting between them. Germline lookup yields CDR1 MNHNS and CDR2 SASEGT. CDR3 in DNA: TGTGCCAGCAGTGAATCCCTTGGGCTCCCCGAGCAGTACTTC. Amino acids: CASSESLGLPEQYF.

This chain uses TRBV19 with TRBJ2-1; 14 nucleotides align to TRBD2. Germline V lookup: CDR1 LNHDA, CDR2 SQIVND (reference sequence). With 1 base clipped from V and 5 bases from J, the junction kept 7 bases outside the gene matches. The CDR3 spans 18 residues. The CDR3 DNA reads TGTGCCAGTAGTATAGGACTAGCGGGGGGGCCTGGGAACAATGAGCAGTTCTTC. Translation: CASSIGLAGGPGNNEQFF.

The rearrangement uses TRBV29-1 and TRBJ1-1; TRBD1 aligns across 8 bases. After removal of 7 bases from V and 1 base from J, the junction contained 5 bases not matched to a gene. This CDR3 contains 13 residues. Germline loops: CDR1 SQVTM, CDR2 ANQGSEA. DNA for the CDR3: TGCAGCGCTTCGGACAGGGAGAACACTGAAGCTTTCTTT. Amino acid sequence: CSASDRENTEAFF. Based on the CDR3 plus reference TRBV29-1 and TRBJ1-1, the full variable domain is SAVISQKPSRDICQRGTSLTIQCQVDSQVTMMFWYRQQPGQSLTLIATANQGSEATYESGFVIDKFPISRPNLTFSTLTVSNMSPEDSSIYLCSASDRENTEAFFGQGTRLTVV.

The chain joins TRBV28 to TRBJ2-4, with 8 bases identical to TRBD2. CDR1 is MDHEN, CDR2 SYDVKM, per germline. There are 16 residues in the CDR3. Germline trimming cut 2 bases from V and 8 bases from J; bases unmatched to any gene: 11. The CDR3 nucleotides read TGTGCCAGCAGTTTAGAGCGGGGGCGCGGAGTTTACATTCAGTACTTC. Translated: CASSLERGRGVYIQYF.

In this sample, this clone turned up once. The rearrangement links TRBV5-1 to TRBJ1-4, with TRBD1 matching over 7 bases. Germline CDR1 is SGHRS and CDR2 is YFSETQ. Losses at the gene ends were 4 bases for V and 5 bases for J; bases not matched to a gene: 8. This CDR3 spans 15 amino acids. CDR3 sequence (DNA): TGCGCCAGCAGCCCCCGACAGGGCTTGAATGAAAAACTGTTTTTT. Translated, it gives CASSPRQGLNEKLFF.